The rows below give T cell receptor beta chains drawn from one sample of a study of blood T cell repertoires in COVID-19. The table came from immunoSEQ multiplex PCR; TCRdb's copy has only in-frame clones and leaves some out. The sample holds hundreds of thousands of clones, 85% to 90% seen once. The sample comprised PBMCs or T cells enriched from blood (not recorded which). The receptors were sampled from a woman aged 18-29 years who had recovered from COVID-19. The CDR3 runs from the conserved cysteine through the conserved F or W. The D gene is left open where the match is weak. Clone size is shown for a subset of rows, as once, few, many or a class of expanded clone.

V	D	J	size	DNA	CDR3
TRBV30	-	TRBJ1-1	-	TGTGCCTGGAGTGTCGGCACTGAAGCTTTCTTT	CAWSVGTEAFF
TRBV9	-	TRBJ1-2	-	TGTGCCAGCAGCGTGGGCAGAGCTAACTATGGCTACACCTTC	CASSVGRANYGYTF
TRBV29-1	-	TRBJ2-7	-	TGCAGCGTTGTTTTTTCGTTGGCAGGGGCAGCCTACGAGCAGTACTTC	CSVVFSLAGAAYEQYF
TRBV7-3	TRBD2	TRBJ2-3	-	TGTGCCAGCAGCTGGACTAGCGGGAGTAGCACAGATACGCAGTATTTT	CASSWTSGSSTDTQYF
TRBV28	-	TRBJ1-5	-	TGTGCCAGCAGTTTAAGGATATCCAGGGAGGGGCAGCCCCAGCATTTT	CASSLRISREGQPQHF
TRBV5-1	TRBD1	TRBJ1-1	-	TGCGCCAGCAGCGCTCAGGGGGGGAACACTGAAGCTTTCTTT	CASSAQGGNTEAFF
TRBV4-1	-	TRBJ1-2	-	TGCGCCAGCAGCCAAGATCGGCAGGGGCGGAGATATGGCTACACCTTC	CASSQDRQGRRYGYTF
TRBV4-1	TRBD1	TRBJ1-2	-	TGCGCCAGCAGCCAAGATTCCACAGGGGGCCCGGGGTATCAGTATGGCTACACCTTC	CASSQDSTGGPGYQYGYTF
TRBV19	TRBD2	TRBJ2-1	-	TGTGCCAGTAGTTCCCAGGGACTAGCGTGGAATGAGCAGTTCTTC	CASSSQGLAWNEQFF
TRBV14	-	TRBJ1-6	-	TGTGCCAGCAGCCGATATGAAGGGGTGAGCTCCTATAATTCACCCCTCCACTTT	CASSRYEGVSSYNSPLHF
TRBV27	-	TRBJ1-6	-	TGTGCCAGCAGTTTACGGGGGTTTAATTCACCCCTCCACTTT	CASSLRGFNSPLHF
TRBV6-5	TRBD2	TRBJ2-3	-	TGTGCCAGCACCTCGCCTAGCGGTACAGATACGCAGTATTTT	CASTSPSGTDTQYF
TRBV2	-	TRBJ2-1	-	TGTGCCAGCAGTGATCTCCCAGGTCGGGAGCAGTTCTTC	CASSDLPGREQFF
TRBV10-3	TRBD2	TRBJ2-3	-	TGTGCCATCGAGGCGGGGGGCACAGATACGCAGTATTTT	CAIEAGGTDTQYF
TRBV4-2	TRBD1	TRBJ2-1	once	TGTGCCAGCAGCCTCTTCAAAGGGGACAGGGTACACAATGAGCAGTTCTTC	CASSLFKGDRVHNEQFF
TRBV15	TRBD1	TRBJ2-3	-	TGTGCCACCAGCAGAGATGGGGCAGGGGGCGCAGATACGCAGTATTTT	CATSRDGAGGADTQYF
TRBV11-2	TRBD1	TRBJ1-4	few	TGTGCCAGCAGCAAGACAGGGGGCAAGGAAAAACTGTTTTTT	CASSKTGGKEKLFF
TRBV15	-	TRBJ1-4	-	TGTGCCACCAGCACCAGGCGGGAAACTAATGAAAAACTGTTTTTT	CATSTRRETNEKLFF
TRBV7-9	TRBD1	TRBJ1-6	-	TGTGCCAGCAGCACCACGGACAGGAATTCACCCCTCCACTTT	CASSTTDRNSPLHF
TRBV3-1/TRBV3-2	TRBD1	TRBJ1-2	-	TGTGCCAGCAGCCAGTTAACCGGGACAGGGGCCCGGGACGGGGGCTACACCTTC	CASSQLTGTGARDGGYTF
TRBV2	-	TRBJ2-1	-	TGTGCCAGCGCTCCGGGACAAAGGTACAATGAGCAGTTCTTC	CASAPGQRYNEQFF
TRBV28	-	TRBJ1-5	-	TGTGCCAGCAGGCGTCGACAAAACAATCAGCCCCAGCATTTT	CASRRRQNNQPQHF
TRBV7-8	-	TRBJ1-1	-	TGTGCCAGCAGCTCAGGGCGAACAGGGCTGCCCACTGAAGCTTTCTTT	CASSSGRTGLPTEAFF
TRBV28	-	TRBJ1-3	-	TGTGCCAGCGGGGTCGGGGGGAGAAACACCATATATTTT	CASGVGGRNTIYF
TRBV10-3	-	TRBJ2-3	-	TGTGCCATCGCCGGCGGTCGCACAGATACGCAGTATTTT	CAIAGGRTDTQYF
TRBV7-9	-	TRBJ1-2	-	TGTGCCAGCGGAGGAGGGCCTCTAGATAACTATGGCTACACCTTC	CASGGGPLDNYGYTF
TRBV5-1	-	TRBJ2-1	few	TGCGCCAGCAGCTTTCAGATATTTTTGTTCTTC	CASSFQIFLFF
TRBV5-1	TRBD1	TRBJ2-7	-	TGCGCCAGCAGCTTGGCCGGGACAGGGGACCACGAGCAGTACTTC	CASSLAGTGDHEQYF
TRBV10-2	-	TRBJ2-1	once	TGCGCCAGCAGTGTGAGAAATGAGCAGTTCTTC	CASSVRNEQFF